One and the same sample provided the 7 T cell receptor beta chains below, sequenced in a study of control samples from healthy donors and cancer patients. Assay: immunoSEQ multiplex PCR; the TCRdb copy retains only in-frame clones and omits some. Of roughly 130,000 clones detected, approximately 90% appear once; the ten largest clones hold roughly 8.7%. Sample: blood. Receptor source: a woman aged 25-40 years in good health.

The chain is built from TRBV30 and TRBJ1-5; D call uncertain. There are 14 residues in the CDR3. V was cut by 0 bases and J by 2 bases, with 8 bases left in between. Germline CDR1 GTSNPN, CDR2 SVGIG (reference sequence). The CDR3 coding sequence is TGTGCCTGGAGTGTCGCCAGTGGCAATCAGCCCCAGCATTTT. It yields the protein CAWSVASGNQPQHF.

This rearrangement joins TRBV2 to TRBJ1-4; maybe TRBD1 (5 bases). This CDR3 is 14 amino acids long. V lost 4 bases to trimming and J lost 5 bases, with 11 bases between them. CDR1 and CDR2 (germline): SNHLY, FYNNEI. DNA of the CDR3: TGTGCCAGCAGTGCCCGGCAGGGAAATGAAAAACTGTTTTTT. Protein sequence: CASSARQGNEKLFF. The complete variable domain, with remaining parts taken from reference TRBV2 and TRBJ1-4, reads EPEVTQTPSHQVTQMGQEVILRCVPISNHLYFYWYRQILGQKVEFLVSFYNNEISEKSEIFDDQFSVERPDGSNFTLKIRSTKLEDSAMYFCASSARQGNEKLFFGSGTQLSVL.

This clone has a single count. For the CDR3, the DNA is TGTGCCACCAGTGATTTTGCGGGGGGGACTTCACCCCTCCACTTT. Its protein is CATSDFAGGTSPLHF. The rearrangement uses TRBV24-1 and TRBJ1-6, with D possibly TRBD1 on 5 matching bases. The CDR3 has 15 residues. V lost 1 base and J 9 bases, leaving 12 bases between the germline ends. The germline CDR1 and CDR2 sequences are KGHDR and SFDVKD.

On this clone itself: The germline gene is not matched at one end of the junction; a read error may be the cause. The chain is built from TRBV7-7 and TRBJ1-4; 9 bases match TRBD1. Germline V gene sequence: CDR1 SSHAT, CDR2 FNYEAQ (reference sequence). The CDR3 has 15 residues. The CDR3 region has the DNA TGTGCTAGCAGCACAGGGACAGGGAGTAATGAAAAACTGTTTTTT. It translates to CASSTGTGSNEKLFF. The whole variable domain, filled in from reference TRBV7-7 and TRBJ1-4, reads GAGVSQSPRYKVTKRGQDVTLRCDPISSHATLYWYQQALGQGPEFLTYFNYEAQPDKSGLPSDRFSAERPEGSISTLTIQRTEQRDSAMYRCASSTGTGSNEKLFFGSGTQLSVL.

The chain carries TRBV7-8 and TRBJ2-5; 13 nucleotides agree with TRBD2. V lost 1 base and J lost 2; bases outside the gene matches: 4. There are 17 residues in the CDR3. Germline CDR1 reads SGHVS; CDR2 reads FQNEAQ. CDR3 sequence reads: CASSLGGTSGVQETQYF. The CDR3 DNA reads TGTGCCAGCAGCTTAGGCGGGACTAGCGGGGTGCAAGAGACCCAGTACTTC.

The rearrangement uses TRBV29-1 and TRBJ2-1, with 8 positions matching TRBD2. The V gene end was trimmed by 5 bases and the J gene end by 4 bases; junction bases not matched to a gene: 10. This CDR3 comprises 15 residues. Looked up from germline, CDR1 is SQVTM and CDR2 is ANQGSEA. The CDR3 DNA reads TGCAGCGTTCACGGACTAGCTGAATCTTACAATGAGCAGTTCTTC. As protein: CSVHGLAESYNEQFF.

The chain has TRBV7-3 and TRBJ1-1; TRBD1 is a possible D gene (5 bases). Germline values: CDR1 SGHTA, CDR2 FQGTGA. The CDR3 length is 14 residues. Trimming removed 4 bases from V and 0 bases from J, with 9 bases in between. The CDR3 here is CASSYRDLNTEAFF. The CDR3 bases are TGTGCCAGCAGCTACCGGGACTTGAACACTGAAGCTTTCTTT.